Each of the 26 T cell receptor beta chains below was sequenced from the same sample in a study of spatial heterogeneity in lung cancer. Study-level results: Counts of expanded alpha and beta TCRs within tumors tracked the tumor nonsynonymous mutation count.

Regarding time point: sample taken at primary tumor resection. MiXCR, applied by TCRdb to the 5' RACE reads, yields one record per CDR3 protein. This sample has roughly 7,100 distinct CDR3 sequences; 10% to 15% occur once, and the top ten carry about 8.1%. These receptors are not linked to any known antigen. The sequenced sample was lung tumor tissue, obtained at surgery. The receptors stem from a male donor with early-stage non-small cell lung cancer.

This clonotype was detected many times. The size of this beta chain means little, since it is a stray read in a library made for alpha chains. The chain links TRBV20-1 to TRBJ1-6; 10 nucleotides match TRBD1. V trimming: 1 base; J trimming: 10 bases; junction bases outside the gene matches: 4. The germline V gene encodes CDR1 DFQATT and CDR2 SNEGSKA (reference sequence). The length of the CDR3 is 14 residues. CDR3 in amino acids: CSARVTGGNSPLHF. The DNA for the CDR3 is TGCAGTGCTAGAGTGACAGGGGGCAACTCACCCCTCCACTTT.

Comment on this clonotype: Little can be read into the size of this beta chain, an off-target read in a library designed for alpha chains. The CDR3: CASSPPTESYGYTF. CDR3 nucleotide sequence: TGTGCCAGCTCACCACCCACGGAGTCCTATGGCTACACCTTC. This chain connects TRBV18 to TRBJ1-2, with D uncertain. The ends were cut back, 0 bases at V and 4 bases at J, with 9 bases in the middle. CDR1 KGHSH and CDR2 LQKENI come from the germline V gene. The CDR3 loop spans 14 amino acids.

This clonotype was counted at least ten times. This beta chain turned up in a library designed for alpha chains; as an off-target read, its abundance says little. This chain uses TRBV5-1 with TRBJ1-1, with TRBD1 matching 7 bases. V shed 2 bases, J shed 1 base, and the junction held 8 bases outside the gene matches. This CDR3 is 16 amino acids long. CDR1 and CDR2 (germline): SGHRS, YFSETQ. The CDR3 here is CASSLITGTANTEAFF. The CDR3 bases are TGCGCCAGCAGCTTAATTACCGGGACAGCGAACACTGAAGCTTTCTTT. Full variable domain (outside the CDR3, taken from reference TRBV5-1 and TRBJ1-1): KAGVTQTPRYLIKTRGQQVTLSCSPISGHRSVSWYQQTPGQGLQFLFEYFSETQRNKGNFPGRFSGRQFSNSRSEMNVSTLELGDSALYLCASSLITGTANTEAFFGQGTRLTVV.

This clonotype ranks as medium-sized. Since it is a stray read in a library aimed at alpha chains, this beta chain has a size that is not meaningful. J is TRBJ2-3 and V is TRBV7-2; maybe TRBD2 (5 bases). V was shortened by 5 bases and J by 0 bases, with 18 bases between the two germline ends. This CDR3 region has 17 residues. Germline values: CDR1 SGHTA, CDR2 FQGNSA. CDR3 region: CASSHLPSGDSTDTQYF. The DNA of the CDR3 is TGTGCCAGCAGCCACCTACCGAGCGGCGACAGCACAGATACGCAGTATTTT.

This clonotype has at least ten counts. Little can be read into the size of this beta chain, an off-target read in a library designed for alpha chains. The rearrangement links TRBV4-1 to TRBJ2-7, with D maybe TRBD2 (5 bases). Trimming left V 0 bases short and J 0 bases short, with 12 bases between. Germline V gene lookup returns CDR1 MGHRA and CDR2 YSYEKL. The CDR3 spans 16 residues. In nucleotides, the CDR3 is TGCGCCAGCAGCCAAGATCCGGGGAATCCCTCCTACGAGCAGTACTTC. Its translation is CASSQDPGNPSYEQYF.

By sample share, this clonotype is medium-sized. With the library built for alpha chains, this beta chain is off target and its frequency is not meaningful. The V call is TRBV20-1, the J call TRBJ2-3, with D uncertain. This CDR3 is built from 16 residues. CDR1 is DFQATT, CDR2 SNEGSKA, per germline (reference sequence). Trimming stripped 0 bases from V and 2 bases from J, with 15 bases between. Here the CDR3 DNA reads TGCAGTGCTAGAGATCTGATAGACTCCTACACAGATACGCAGTATTTT. Translated, it gives CSARDLIDSYTDTQYF.

By its share, this clonotype is medium-sized. This beta chain turned up in a library designed for alpha chains; as an off-target read, its abundance says little. This chain uses TRBV7-8 with TRBJ2-7, with D perhaps matching TRBD1 (5 bases). The germline V gene has CDR1 SGHVS and CDR2 FQNEAQ. CDR3 length: 13 amino acids. V was shortened by 3 bases and J by 3 bases, with 9 bases between the two germline ends. Written as DNA, the CDR3 is TGTGCCAGCAGCTTGACCAGGGACTACGAGCAGTACGTC. Amino acids: CASSLTRDYEQYV.

There are many counts of this clonotype. A library prepared for alpha chains yielded this beta chain as an off-target read; its size is of little meaning. This chain links TRBV28 with TRBJ2-2; TRBD2 matches 8 bases. Germline loops: CDR1 MDHEN, CDR2 SYDVKM. The CDR3 is 12 amino acids. Here the CDR3 DNA reads TGTGGAGCGGGGGCCTACACCGGGGAGCTGTTTTTT. Translated: CGAGAYTGELFF.

This clonotype was found many times. In a library made to pick up alpha chains, this beta chain is a stray read with a size that means little. J is TRBJ1-1 and V is TRBV30; 9 bases agree with TRBD1. This CDR3 is 15 amino acids long. CDR1 and CDR2 (germline): GTSNPN, SVGIG (reference sequence). V lost 5 bases, J lost 5 bases, and 12 bases stayed unmatched. Here the CDR3 DNA reads TGTGCCTGGGTCTCCGGGACAGGGAAAGAGACTGAAGCTTTCTTT. This translates into CAWVSGTGKETEAFF.

At least ten counts were recorded for this clonotype. Within a library made for alpha chains, this beta chain is off target, and its count is uninformative. The CDR3 DNA follows: TGTGCCAGCGGTTTTGGGGTGTCGGTCACCGGGGAGCTGTTTTTT. Translation: CASGFGVSVTGELFF. The rearrangement links TRBV7-2 to TRBJ2-2; D unclear. Trimming removed 8 bases at V and 4 bases at J, with 17 bases between. The CDR3 spans 15 residues. CDR1 is SGHTA and CDR2 is FQGNSA in the germline V gene.

This clonotype was counted at least ten times. The germline gene is not matched at one end of the junction; a read error may be the cause. This beta chain is a stray sequence in a library constructed for alpha chains; its clone size is not meaningful. V usage is TRBV7-7 and J usage is TRBJ2-5; the match to TRBD1 covers 7 bases. The germline V gene has CDR1 SSHAT and CDR2 FNYEAQ (reference sequence). This CDR3 is 16 amino acids long. The CDR3 DNA sequence: TGTGCTAGCAGCTTGGCGTACGGGACAGAAAAAGAGACCCAGTACTTC. It translates to CASSLAYGTEKETQYF.

This clonotype was observed at least ten times. This beta chain is an off-target read within a library intended for alpha chains, so its frequency means little. The chain couples TRBV27 to TRBJ2-3; D not resolved. Trimming cost V 5 bases and J 2 bases, with 14 bases left between them. The CDR3 contains 15 residues. Germline-derived CDR1 and CDR2 are MNHEY and SMNVEV (reference sequence). CDR3 sequence reads: CASSPYYENTDTQYF. For the CDR3, the DNA is TGTGCCAGCAGTCCCTACTACGAGAACACAGATACGCAGTATTTT.

This clonotype came up a few times. Within a library made for alpha chains, this beta chain is off target, and its count is uninformative. The genes are TRBV12-3 or TRBV12-4 and TRBJ1-1, with unresolved D. The CDR3 runs to 15 residues. V was cut by 3 bases and J by 2 bases, with 13 bases left in between. This chain's CDR3 is CASSFGWSGNTEAFF. The CDR3 DNA sequence: TGTGCCAGCAGTTTCGGGTGGTCAGGTAACACTGAAGCTTTCTTT.

This clonotype was counted at least ten times. The library was prepared for alpha chains; this beta chain is a stray read, so its frequency means little. The genes are TRBV20-1 and TRBJ2-5; tentative D call: TRBD1 (5 bases). CDR1 and CDR2 from the germline V gene are DFQATT and SNEGSKA (reference sequence). The CDR3 has 11 residues. V lost 5 bases and J 5 bases, leaving 9 bases between the germline ends. This CDR3 reads CSAPKGETQYF. In DNA form, the CDR3 reads TGCAGTGCTCCGAAGGGGGAGACCCAGTACTTC.

This clonotype was seen many times. A library prepared for alpha chains yielded this beta chain as an off-target read; its size is of little meaning. This chain links TRBV4-1 with TRBJ2-5; D perhaps matches TRBD2 (6 bases). This CDR3 spans 15 amino acids. Germline values: CDR1 MGHRA, CDR2 YSYEKL. V was clipped by 0 bases and J by 3 bases, with 11 bases between them. CDR3 nucleotides: TGCGCCAGCAGCCAAGAAGGGTGGGGGGAAGAGACCCAGTACTTC. Translating gives CASSQEGWGEETQYF.

This clonotype was observed at least ten times. In a library made to pick up alpha chains, this beta chain is a stray read with a size that means little. The V and J genes are TRBV15 and TRBJ2-1, with D unresolved. CDR1 is LNHNV, CDR2 YYDKDF, per germline (reference sequence). The CDR3 sequence is 15 residues long. Trimming cost V 0 bases and J 8 bases, with 14 bases left between them. The CDR3 DNA follows: TGTGCCACCAGCAGAGATAGGCTAATTAACTATGAGCAGTTCTTC. It yields the protein CATSRDRLINYEQFF.

The sample holds many counts of this clonotype. Found in a library prepared for alpha chains, this beta chain is an off-target read, and its abundance has little meaning. The V and J genes are TRBV5-1 and TRBJ2-7, with 9 bases that match TRBD1. V lost 4 bases and J lost 6; bases outside the gene matches: 8. Germline-derived CDR1 and CDR2 are SGHRS and YFSETQ. This CDR3 has 14 amino acids. The CDR3 sequence is CASSPGQGTVEQYF. The CDR3 DNA reads TGCGCCAGCAGCCCCGGACAGGGGACGGTCGAGCAGTACTTC.

This clonotype appeared many times. Little can be read into the size of this beta chain, an off-target read in a library designed for alpha chains. The chain carries TRBV6-6 and TRBJ1-5, with D hard to call. The CDR3 extends over 14 amino acids. Germline CDR1 MNHNY, CDR2 SVGAGI (reference sequence). Between the trimmed V and J ends, which lost 5 bases and 9 bases, there was a span of 17 bases. The CDR3 loop is CASSKGLEVGPQHF. In DNA, the CDR3 is TGTGCCAGCAGTAAGGGCCTCGAAGTAGGGCCCCAGCATTTT.

A note on this clonotype: The size of this beta chain means little, since it is a stray read in a library made for alpha chains. This chain connects TRBV5-1 to TRBJ1-1, with 8 bases aligning to TRBD1. J was trimmed by 2 bases and V by 5 bases; bases with no gene match: 5. The CDR3 loop spans 14 amino acids. The germline gives CDR1 SGHRS, CDR2 YFSETQ. CDR3 sequence reads: CASSQTGANTEAFF. Written as DNA, the CDR3 is TGCGCCAGCAGTCAGACAGGGGCTAACACTGAAGCTTTCTTT.

Ten or more counts support this clonotype. A library prepared for alpha chains yielded this beta chain as an off-target read; its size is of little meaning. The chain couples TRBV4-2 to TRBJ1-5, with 8 bases lining up with TRBD1. With 2 bases clipped from V and 4 bases from J, the junction kept 13 bases outside the gene matches. CDR1 LGHNA and CDR2 YNFKEQ come from the germline V gene. CDR3 length: 18 residues. The CDR3 DNA is TGTGCCAGCAGCCAATCCTCTCTGCCCGGACAGGGAAATCAGCCCCAGCATTTT. It is translated as CASSQSSLPGQGNQPQHF.

In this sample, this clonotype is medium-sized. This beta chain is an unintended read in a library built for alpha chains; its size means little. V and J are TRBV27 and TRBJ2-7; no definite D call. In germline, CDR1 is MNHEY, CDR2 SMNVEV (reference sequence). CDR3 size: 14 residues. Trimming cost V 2 bases and J 2 bases, with 10 bases left between them. CDR3 nucleotide sequence: TGTGCCAGCAGTTTAGGGGTTTCTACCTACGAGCAGTACTTC. Its translation: CASSLGVSTYEQYF.

The table lists this clonotype with many counts. This beta chain slipped into a library made for alpha chains as a stray read, so its size is not meaningful. The J gene is TRBJ1-5, the V gene TRBV6-5; TRBD1 might be the D (6 bases). With 5 bases removed from V and 9 bases from J, the gap between germline ends came to 17 bases. Looked up from germline, CDR1 is MNHEY and CDR2 is SVGAGI. CDR3 length: 14 amino acids. CDR3 sequence (DNA): TGTGCCAGCAGTCAGGCTGGGGGGGCACGGCCCCAGCATTTT. Residues: CASSQAGGARPQHF.

This clonotype was picked up many times. Found in a library prepared for alpha chains, this beta chain is an off-target read, and its abundance has little meaning. This chain connects TRBV27 to TRBJ2-5; 7 bases map to TRBD1. V lost 8 bases to trimming and J lost 8 bases; unmatched junction nucleotides: 11. The CDR3 length is 13 residues. Germline V CDR1 and CDR2: MNHEY, SMNVEV (reference sequence). The CDR3 reads CASSPGTAITQYF. CDR3 nucleotide sequence: TGTGCCAGCTCCCCCGGGACAGCCATCACCCAGTACTTC.

This clonotype was picked up many times. With the library built for alpha chains, this beta chain is off target and its frequency is not meaningful. The chain has TRBV7-9 and TRBJ1-2, with D perhaps matching TRBD1 (6 bases). The CDR3 contains 17 residues. Trimming pared 1 base from V and 4 bases from J, leaving 19 bases between. The germline V gene has CDR1 SEHNR and CDR2 FQNEAQ (reference sequence). CDR3 amino acids: CASSLGASSGQFYGYTF. CDR3 coding DNA: TGTGCCAGCAGCTTAGGGGCAAGTTCGGGACAATTCTATGGCTACACCTTC. Variable domain in full (rest from reference TRBV7-9 and TRBJ1-2): DTGVSQNPRHKITKRGQNVTFRCDPISEHNRLYWYRQTLGQGPEFLTYFQNEAQLEKSRLLSDRFSAERPKGSFSTLEIQRTEQGDSAMYLCASSLGASSGQFYGYTFGSGTRLTVV.

This clonotype was seen a few times. The size of this beta chain means little, since it is a stray read in a library made for alpha chains. CDR3 nucleotide sequence: TGCAGTGCAATTAGGCACAATGAGCAGTTCTTC. Translation gives CSAIRHNEQFF. This chain connects TRBV20-1 to TRBJ2-1; D gene unclear. The CDR3 contains 11 residues. Deletions cut 6 bases from V and 5 bases from J, with 8 bases between. The V gene's germline CDR1 is DFQATT and CDR2 SNEGSKA (reference sequence).

In this sample, this clonotype turned up many times. For a library built for alpha chains, this beta chain is a stray read; little rests on its size. The chain links TRBV9 to TRBJ1-1; no reliable D call. CDR1 is SGDLS, CDR2 YYNGEE, per germline. Trimming removed 1 base from V and 1 base from J, with 11 bases in between. The CDR3 totals 15 residues. As DNA, the CDR3 is TGTGCCAGCAGCGTAAAATGGGGATCGAACACTGAAGCTTTCTTT. It codes for CASSVKWGSNTEAFF.